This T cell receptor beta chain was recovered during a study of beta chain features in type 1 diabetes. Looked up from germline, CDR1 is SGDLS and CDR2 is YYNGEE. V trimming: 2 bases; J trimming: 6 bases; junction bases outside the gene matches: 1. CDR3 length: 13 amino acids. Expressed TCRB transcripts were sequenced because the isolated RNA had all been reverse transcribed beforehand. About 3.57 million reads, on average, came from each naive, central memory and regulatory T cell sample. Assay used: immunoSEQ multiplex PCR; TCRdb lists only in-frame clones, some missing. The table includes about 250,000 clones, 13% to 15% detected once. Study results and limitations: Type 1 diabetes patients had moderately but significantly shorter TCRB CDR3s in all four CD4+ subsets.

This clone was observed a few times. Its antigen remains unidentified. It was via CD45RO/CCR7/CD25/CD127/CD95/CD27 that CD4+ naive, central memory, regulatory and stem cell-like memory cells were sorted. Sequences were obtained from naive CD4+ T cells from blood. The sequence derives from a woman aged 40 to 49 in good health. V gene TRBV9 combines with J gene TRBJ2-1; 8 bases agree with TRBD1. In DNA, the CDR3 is TGTGCCAGCAGCGTGGGACAGGTCAATGAGCAGTTCTTC. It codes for CASSVGQVNEQFF.